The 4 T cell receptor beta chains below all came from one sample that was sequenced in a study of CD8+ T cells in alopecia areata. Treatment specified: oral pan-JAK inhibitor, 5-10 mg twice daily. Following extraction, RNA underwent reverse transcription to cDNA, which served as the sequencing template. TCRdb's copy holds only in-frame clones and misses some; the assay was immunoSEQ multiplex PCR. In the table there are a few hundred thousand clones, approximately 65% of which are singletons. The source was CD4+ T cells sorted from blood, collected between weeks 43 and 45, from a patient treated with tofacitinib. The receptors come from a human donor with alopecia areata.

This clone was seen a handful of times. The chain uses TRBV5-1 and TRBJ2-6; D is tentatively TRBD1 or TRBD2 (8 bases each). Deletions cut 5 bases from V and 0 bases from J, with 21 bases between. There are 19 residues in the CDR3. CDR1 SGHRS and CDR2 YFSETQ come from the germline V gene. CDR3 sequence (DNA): TGCGCCAGCAGTATTGGGCGACAGGGGACTAGCTCTGGGGCCAACGTCCTGACTTTC. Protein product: CASSIGRQGTSSGANVLTF.

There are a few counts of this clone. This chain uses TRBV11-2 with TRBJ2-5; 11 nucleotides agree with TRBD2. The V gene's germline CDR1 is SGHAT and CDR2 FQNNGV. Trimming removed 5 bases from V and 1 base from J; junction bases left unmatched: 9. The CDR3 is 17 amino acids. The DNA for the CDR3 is TGTGCCAGCAGCCGGGGGCTGACTAGCGGGACCCAAGAGACCCAGTACTTC. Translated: CASSRGLTSGTQETQYF.

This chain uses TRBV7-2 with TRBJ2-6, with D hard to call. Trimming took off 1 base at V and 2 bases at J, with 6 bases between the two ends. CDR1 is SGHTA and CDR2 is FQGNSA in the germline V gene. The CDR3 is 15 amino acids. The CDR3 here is CASSLEGPGANVLTF. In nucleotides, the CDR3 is TGTGCCAGCAGCTTAGAGGGTCCTGGGGCCAACGTCCTGACTTTC.

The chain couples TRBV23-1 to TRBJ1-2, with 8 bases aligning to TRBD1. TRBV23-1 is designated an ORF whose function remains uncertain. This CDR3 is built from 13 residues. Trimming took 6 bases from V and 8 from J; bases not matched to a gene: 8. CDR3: CASRRAGGLGYTF. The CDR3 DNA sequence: TGCGCCAGCAGGCGGGCAGGGGGCCTAGGCTACACCTTC.